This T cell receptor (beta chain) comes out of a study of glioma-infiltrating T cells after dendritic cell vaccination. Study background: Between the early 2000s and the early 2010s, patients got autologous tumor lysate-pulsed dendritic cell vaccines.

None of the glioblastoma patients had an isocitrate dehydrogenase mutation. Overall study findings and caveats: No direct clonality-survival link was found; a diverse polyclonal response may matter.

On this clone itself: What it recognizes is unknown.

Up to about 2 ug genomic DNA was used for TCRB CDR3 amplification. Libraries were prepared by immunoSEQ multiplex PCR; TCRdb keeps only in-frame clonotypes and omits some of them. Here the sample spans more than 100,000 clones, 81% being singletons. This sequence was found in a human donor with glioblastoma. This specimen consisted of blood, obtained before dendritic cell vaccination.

The CDR3 protein is CASRASGGNNEQFF. The CDR3, as DNA: TGCGCCAGCAGGGCTAGCGGGGGGAACAATGAGCAGTTCTTC. The genes are TRBV5-1 and TRBJ2-1; 11 nucleotides line up with TRBD2. The V and J ends lost 5 bases and 5 bases, in that order; junction bases with no gene match: 3. Germline loops: CDR1 SGHRS, CDR2 YFSETQ. The CDR3 runs 14 residues. The full variable domain, completed using reference TRBV5-1 and TRBJ2-1, is KAGVTQTPRYLIKTRGQQVTLSCSPISGHRSVSWYQQTPGQGLQFLFEYFSETQRNKGNFPGRFSGRQFSNSRSEMNVSTLELGDSALYLCASRASGGNNEQFFGPGTRLTVL.